This paragraph covers one TCR beta chain sequence. Sequencing used immunoSEQ multiplex PCR; TCRdb keeps in-frame clones, though not all of them. The sample carries more than 100,000 clones, 65% to 85% recorded once. This CDR3 has 13 amino acids. Trimming cost V 2 bases and J 5 bases, with 7 bases left between them. The germline gives CDR1 SEHNR, CDR2 FQNEAQ (reference sequence). The sample originates from a study of blood T cell repertoires in COVID-19. The chain recombines TRBV7-9 with TRBJ2-1, with TRBD1 as a possible D gene (5 bases). The receptor was derived from a woman aged 25-40 years who had recovered from COVID-19. Sequenced sample: PBMCs or T cells enriched from blood (not recorded which). The CDR3 protein is CASSLRGHNEQFF. In DNA form, the CDR3 reads TGTGCCAGCAGCTTAAGGGGCCACAATGAGCAGTTCTTC.